This TCR beta chain originates from a study of T cells in Graves' hyperthyroidism and ophthalmopathy. Study summary: Peripheral blood draws took place at initial diagnosis, ahead of any treatment.

This clonotype was counted ten times or more. No antigen is known for it. TCR beta CDR3 regions were amplified from RNA. The HTBI primer set served for first-round RT-PCR of the TCR CDR3. TCRdb re-called the multiplex PCR reads with MiXCR, one entry per CDR3 protein. The sample consists of some 250,000 distinct CDR3 sequences, roughly 15% of them appearing once. Overall study results and limits: Ophthalmopathy and stable hyperthyroidism were told apart by a 13 V-J model.

V was pared by 8 bases and J by 5 bases, with 15 bases between. The CDR3 sequence is 13 residues long. The J gene is TRBJ2-5, the V gene TRBV12-3 or TRBV12-4; D is perhaps TRBD2 (6 bases). Input material: blood. This clonotype was obtained from a woman aged 50 to 60 with Graves' hyperthyroidism that later progressed to Graves' ophthalmopathy. For the CDR3, the DNA is TGTGCCAGCGGCGGTCCGGAGGGCGAGACCCAGTACTTC. This translates into CASGGPEGETQYF.